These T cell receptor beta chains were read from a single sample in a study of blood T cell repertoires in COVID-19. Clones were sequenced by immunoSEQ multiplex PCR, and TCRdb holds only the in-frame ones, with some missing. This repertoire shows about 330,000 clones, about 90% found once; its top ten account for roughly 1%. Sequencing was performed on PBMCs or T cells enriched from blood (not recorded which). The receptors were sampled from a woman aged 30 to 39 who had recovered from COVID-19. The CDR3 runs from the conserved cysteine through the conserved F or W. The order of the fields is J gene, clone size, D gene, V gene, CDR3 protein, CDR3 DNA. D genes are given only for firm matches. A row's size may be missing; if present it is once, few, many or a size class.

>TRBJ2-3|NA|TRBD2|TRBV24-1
CATSDFSGGADTQYF
TGTGCCACCAGTGATTTCAGCGGGGGGGCGGATACGCAGTATTTT
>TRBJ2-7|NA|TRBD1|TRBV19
CASSIGDRAIHEQYF
TGTGCCAGTAGTATAGGGGACAGGGCGATCCACGAGCAGTACTTC
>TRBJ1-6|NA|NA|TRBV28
CASSLQQGSSYNSPLHF
TGTGCCAGCAGTCTCCAGCAGGGGAGCTCCTATAATTCACCCCTCCACTTT
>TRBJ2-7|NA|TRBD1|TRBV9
CASRGQGAPEQYF
TGTGCCAGCAGAGGACAGGGGGCACCCGAGCAGTACTTC
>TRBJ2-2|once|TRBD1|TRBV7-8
CASSLGTGQNGELFF
TGTGCCAGCAGCTTAGGGACAGGGCAAAACGGGGAGCTGTTTTTT
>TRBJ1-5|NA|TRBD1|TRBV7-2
CASSPSPTGGLSNQPQHF
TGTGCCAGCAGCCCAAGCCCGACAGGGGGTCTTAGCAATCAGCCCCAGCATTTT
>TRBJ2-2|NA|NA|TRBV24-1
CATSDLSGGKNTGELFF
TGTGCCACCAGTGATTTGTCCGGGGGAAAGAACACCGGGGAGCTGTTTTTT
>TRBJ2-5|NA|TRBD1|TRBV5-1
CASSPRQGETQYF
TGCGCCAGCAGCCCCCGACAGGGGGAGACCCAGTACTTC
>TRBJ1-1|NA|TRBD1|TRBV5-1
CASSSRTGEDTEAFF
TGCGCCAGCAGCAGCCGGACAGGGGAAGACACTGAAGCTTTCTTT
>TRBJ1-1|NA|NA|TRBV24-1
CATSKGVTGEAFF
TGTGCCACCAGTAAGGGGGTAACAGGTGAAGCTTTCTTT
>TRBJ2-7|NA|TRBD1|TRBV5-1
CASSLGTGSSYEQYF
TGCGCCAGCAGCTTGGGGACAGGGAGCTCCTACGAGCAGTACTTC
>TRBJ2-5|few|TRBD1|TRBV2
CASSEDRAETQYF
TGTGCCAGCAGTGAGGACAGGGCGGAGACCCAGTACTTC
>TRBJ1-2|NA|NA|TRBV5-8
CASSPPSAGVSGYTF
TGTGCCAGCAGCCCCCCATCGGCAGGGGTCTCGGGCTACACCTTC
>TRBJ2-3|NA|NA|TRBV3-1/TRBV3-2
CASSQEGGPGTQYF
TGTGCCAGCAGCCAGGAAGGGGGTCCGGGTACGCAGTATTTT
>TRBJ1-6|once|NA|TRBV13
CASSEFIGQGPNNSPLHF
TGTGCCAGCAGCGAATTTATAGGCCAGGGCCCTAATAATTCACCCCTCCACTTT
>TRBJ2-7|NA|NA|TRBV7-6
CASSLGRGAHLDYEQYF
TGTGCCAGCAGCTTAGGCCGGGGGGCCCACCTAGACTACGAGCAGTACTTC
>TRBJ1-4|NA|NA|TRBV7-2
CASSLIGGADNEKLFF
TGTGCCAGCAGCTTAATCGGGGGGGCCGATAATGAAAAACTGTTTTTT
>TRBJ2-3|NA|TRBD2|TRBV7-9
CAYVSPLAGETDTQYF
TGTGCCTACGTGTCCCCGCTAGCGGGGGAGACAGATACGCAGTATTTT